This TCR beta chain was profiled in a study of T cells after posttransplantation cyclophosphamide. Broader study findings: Later blood repertoires were often dominated by clones from the donor CD8+ memory compartment. Blood and skin or GI T cell repertoires showed limited TRB overlap.

The V gene end was trimmed by 3 bases and the J gene end by 3 bases; junction bases not matched to a gene: 5. The CDR3 runs 15 residues. Germline values: CDR1 MDHEN, CDR2 SYDVKM. This clone was picked up one time. Its antigen is unidentified. The assay was immunoSEQ multiplex PCR, and TCRdb's table has in-frame clones only and misses some. The data contain about 47,000 clones, 90% to 95% of them singletons. The sample was PBMCs. V usage is TRBV28 and J usage is TRBJ2-1; 7 nucleotides align to TRBD1. The sequence came from a woman aged 25 to 39 in good health and a related stem cell transplant donor. CDR3 coding DNA: TGTGCCAGCAGTTTGTCAGGGGGTGGCTACAATGAGCAGTTCTTC. This translates into CASSLSGGGYNEQFF.